These 9 T cell receptor beta chains came from one sample sequenced in a study of CD8+ T cells in alopecia areata. Isolated RNA was reverse transcribed into cDNA used as the sequencing template. TCRdb keeps only in-frame clones here, not all; method: immunoSEQ multiplex PCR. This sample has some 100,000 clones; more than 30% occur once, and the top ten carry approximately 3%. The sample consisted of CD4+ T cells sorted from blood. These TCRs come from a human donor with alopecia areata.

The rearrangement joins TRBV28 to TRBJ2-3, with 11 positions matching TRBD2. Germline CDR1 reads MDHEN; CDR2 reads SYDVKM. Unmatched junction bases numbered 3, after V lost 3 bases and J lost 1 base. This CDR3 region has 16 residues. CDR3 protein: CASSLLAGGGTDTQYF. In DNA, the CDR3 is TGTGCCAGCAGTTTGCTAGCGGGGGGCGGCACAGATACGCAGTATTTT.

The V call is TRBV30, the J call TRBJ1-1; D is perhaps TRBD1 (5 bases). Germline loops: CDR1 GTSNPN, CDR2 SVGIG (reference sequence). Trimming pared 5 bases from V and 11 bases from J, leaving 15 bases between. The CDR3 loop spans 11 amino acids. The DNA of the CDR3 is TGTGCCTGGCGGTTAACGGCAGGGGCTTTCTTT. It codes for CAWRLTAGAFF.

As for this clone: The sample contains more than one DNA sequence encoding this CDR3. CDR3 in DNA: TGTGCCTGGGACACCAACAGAGTGGGGACCGGGGAGCTGTTTTTT. This gives the protein CAWDTNRVGTGELFF. V gene TRBV30 combines with J gene TRBJ2-2; no reliable D call. Germline assignment: CDR1 GTSNPN and CDR2 SVGIG (reference sequence). Trimming cost V 5 bases and J 5 bases, with 18 bases left between them. The CDR3 runs to 15 residues.

The V and J genes are TRBV7-2 and TRBJ2-7; 8 nucleotides align to TRBD1. The V segment lost 5 bases and the J segment 3 bases; nucleotides outside the gene matches: 6. The CDR3 spans 14 residues. CDR1 is SGHTA, CDR2 FQGNSA, per germline. CDR3 sequence reads: CASSQQGGVYEQYF. The DNA of the CDR3 is TGTGCCAGCAGCCAACAGGGGGGAGTCTACGAGCAGTACTTC. The full variable domain, with the rest looked up from reference TRBV7-2 and TRBJ2-7, is GAGVSQSPSNKVTEKGKDVELRCDPISGHTALYWYRQSLGQGLEFLIYFQGNSAPDKSGLPSDRFSAERTGGSVSTLTIQRTQQEDSAVYLCASSQQGGVYEQYFGPGTRLTVT.

The V gene is TRBV30, the J gene TRBJ2-7; no clear D. The CDR3 runs to 13 residues. The V end lost 1 base, the J end lost 2 bases, and 9 bases lay between the germline ends. Germline loops: CDR1 GTSNPN, CDR2 SVGIG (reference sequence). The DNA of the CDR3 is TGTGCCTGGAGTGGGTTGGGGACCTACGAGCAGTACTTC. It encodes CAWSGLGTYEQYF.

This clone showed up just a few times. The chain recombines TRBV27 with TRBJ2-5, with D perhaps matching TRBD2 (6 bases). Germline CDR1 is MNHEY and CDR2 is SMNVEV (reference sequence). Trimming took 5 bases from V and 5 from J, leaving 15 bases between them. The CDR3 spans 14 residues. In DNA, the CDR3 is TGTGCCAGCAGTCCCCGGGGACTGGGGGAGACCCAGTACTTC. This translates into CASSPRGLGETQYF.

The chain uses TRBV30 and TRBJ1-4; no reliable D call. Deletions cut 4 bases from V and 5 bases from J, with 5 bases between. The germline gives CDR1 GTSNPN, CDR2 SVGIG (reference sequence). CDR3 size: 11 residues. The chain's CDR3 is CAWMTNEKLFF. CDR3 in DNA: TGTGCCTGGATGACCAATGAAAAACTGTTTTTT. Variable domain in full (rest from reference TRBV30 and TRBJ1-4): SQTIHQWPATLVQPVGSPLSLECTVEGTSNPNLYWYRQAAGRGLQLLFYSVGIGQISSEVPQNLSASRPQDRQFILSSKKLLLSDSGFYLCAWMTNEKLFFGSGTQLSVL.

This clone was detected a few times. The chain has TRBV29-1 and TRBJ2-3; 7 positions agree with TRBD2. The ends lost 8 bases at V and 5 bases at J; junction bases unmatched: 16. Germline V gene data show CDR1 as SQVTM and CDR2 as ANQGSEA. The CDR3 is 15 amino acids. The CDR3 DNA follows: TGCAGCACCAAGCGGGGAGCGGCCAGAGGAGATACGCAGTATTTT. Its protein product is CSTKRGAARGDTQYF.

This clone was observed a few times. V usage is TRBV5-1 and J usage is TRBJ2-3; D is tentatively TRBD1 or TRBD2 (6 bases each). Looked up from germline, CDR1 is SGHRS and CDR2 is YFSETQ. The CDR3 extends over 15 amino acids. V lost 2 bases and J 2 bases, leaving 12 bases between the germline ends. Written as DNA, the CDR3 is TGCGCCAGCAGCTTAAGGGGGGAATTCACAGATACGCAGTATTTT. Amino acids: CASSLRGEFTDTQYF.